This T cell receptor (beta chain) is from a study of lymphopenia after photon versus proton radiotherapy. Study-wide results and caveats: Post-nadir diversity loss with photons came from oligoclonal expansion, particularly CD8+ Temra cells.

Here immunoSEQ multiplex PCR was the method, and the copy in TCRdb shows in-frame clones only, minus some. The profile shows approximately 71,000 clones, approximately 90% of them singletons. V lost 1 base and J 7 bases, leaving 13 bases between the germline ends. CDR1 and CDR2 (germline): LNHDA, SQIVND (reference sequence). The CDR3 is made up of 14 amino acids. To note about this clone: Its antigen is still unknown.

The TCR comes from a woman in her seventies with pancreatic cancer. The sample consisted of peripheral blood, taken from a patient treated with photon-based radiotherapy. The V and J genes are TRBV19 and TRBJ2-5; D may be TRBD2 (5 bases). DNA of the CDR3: TGTGCCAGTAGTATAGCCGGGCCCCGGGGGACCCAGTACTTC. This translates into CASSIAGPRGTQYF.